One and the same sample provided the 4 T cell receptor beta chains below, sequenced in a study of graft-versus-host responses after intestinal transplantation. The antigens of these receptors remain unknown. Assay: immunoSEQ multiplex PCR; the TCRdb copy retains only in-frame clones and omits some. The sample lists fewer than 95,000 clones, more than 85% occurring once. The sample here was unstimulated CD8+ T cells sorted from spleen or lymph node cells, taken before intestinal transplant. Every receptor here comes from a human donor who received an intestinal transplant.

This chain uses TRBV6-5 with TRBJ2-6; tentatively, D is TRBD2 (5 bases). Per germline, CDR1 MNHEY and CDR2 SVGAGI. V shed 1 base and J shed 1 base, with 8 bases lying between them. The CDR3 has 16 residues. The CDR3 region is CASSYFEGSGANVLTF. Here the CDR3 DNA reads TGTGCCAGCAGTTACTTCGAGGGATCTGGGGCCAACGTCCTGACTTTC.

The rearrangement links TRBV4-3 to TRBJ2-6; 8 bases agree with TRBD1. The germline V gene has CDR1 LGHNA and CDR2 YSLEER. With 0 bases clipped from V and 0 bases from J, the junction kept 10 bases outside the gene matches. The CDR3 extends over 20 amino acids. CDR3 residues: CASSQDRGTGDTSGANVLTF. The CDR3 DNA sequence: TGCGCCAGCAGCCAAGATCGAGGGACAGGTGATACCTCTGGGGCCAACGTCCTGACTTTC.

V is TRBV6-5 and J is TRBJ2-3; tentative D call: TRBD2 (7 bases). Trimming cost V 4 bases and J 5 bases, with 13 bases left between them. This CDR3 contains 14 residues. Germline-derived CDR1 and CDR2 are MNHEY and SVGAGI. DNA of the CDR3: TGTGCCAGCAGTTTCGCCGGGGGGCTAGATACGCAGTATTTT. It yields the protein CASSFAGGLDTQYF.

This chain links TRBV4-3 with TRBJ1-1; 7 nucleotides line up with TRBD1. The trim removed 0 bases at V and 7 bases at J, leaving 8 bases unmatched. Germline values: CDR1 LGHNA, CDR2 YSLEER. This CDR3 has 15 residues. This CDR3 is CASSQDPGTDLEAFF. In nucleotides, the CDR3 is TGCGCCAGCAGCCAAGACCCAGGGACAGACCTTGAAGCTTTCTTT.